This paragraph reports one T cell receptor beta chain. This entry comes from a study of T cells in tumors after PD-1 blockade. The CDR3 spans 14 residues. Germline V gene lookup returns CDR1 SGHTA and CDR2 FQGNSA. J gave up 3 bases and V 5 bases, and 7 bases lay outside the gene matches. Sequencing used immunoSEQ multiplex PCR; TCRdb keeps in-frame clones, though not all of them. This table holds 30,000 to 35,000 clones, 73% found once. This receptor was taken from a human donor with basal cell carcinoma. The J gene is TRBJ2-7, the V gene TRBV7-2; 7 bases match TRBD2. The sample in question was PBMCs, obtained after anti-PD-1 treatment. The CDR3 reads CASSQAASGYEQYF. The CDR3 nucleotides are TGTGCCAGCAGCCAGGCGGCTAGCGGCTACGAGCAGTACTTC.